This entry features one T cell receptor beta chain sequence. These data belong to a study of blood T cell repertoires in COVID-19. Turning to the study itself: Samples came from the United States, Italy and Spain, spanning acute and convalescent COVID-19. T cells, B-cell-depleted T cells, or PBMCs supplied cDNA or gDNA.

How the authors handled the data: Researchers report that nucleated cell counts were estimated from reference gene primer amplification. Here immunoSEQ multiplex PCR was the method, and the copy in TCRdb shows in-frame clones only, minus some. V and J calls and clone size are copied from that table; D and trimming were computed from the DNA. The table has hundreds of thousands of clones, around nine tenths seen once. V lost 1 base to trimming and J lost 0 bases, with 9 bases between them. This CDR3 has 15 residues. Germline lookup yields CDR1 SGHVS and CDR2 FNYEAQ. The chain uses TRBV7-6 and TRBJ1-2; no clear D gene. The receptor was derived from a woman in her sixties who had recovered from COVID-19. The sequenced sample consisted of peripheral blood. In DNA form, the CDR3 reads TGTGCCAGCAGCTTAGAGGCGGGATCTAACTATGGCTACACCTTC. It is translated as CASSLEAGSNYGYTF. The full variable domain, with the rest looked up from reference TRBV7-6 and TRBJ1-2, is GAGVSQSPRYKVTKRGQDVALRCDPISGHVSLYWYRQALGQGPEFLTYFNYEAQQDKSGLPNDRFSAERPEGSISTLTIQRTEQRDSAMYRCASSLEAGSNYGYTFGSGTRLTVV.